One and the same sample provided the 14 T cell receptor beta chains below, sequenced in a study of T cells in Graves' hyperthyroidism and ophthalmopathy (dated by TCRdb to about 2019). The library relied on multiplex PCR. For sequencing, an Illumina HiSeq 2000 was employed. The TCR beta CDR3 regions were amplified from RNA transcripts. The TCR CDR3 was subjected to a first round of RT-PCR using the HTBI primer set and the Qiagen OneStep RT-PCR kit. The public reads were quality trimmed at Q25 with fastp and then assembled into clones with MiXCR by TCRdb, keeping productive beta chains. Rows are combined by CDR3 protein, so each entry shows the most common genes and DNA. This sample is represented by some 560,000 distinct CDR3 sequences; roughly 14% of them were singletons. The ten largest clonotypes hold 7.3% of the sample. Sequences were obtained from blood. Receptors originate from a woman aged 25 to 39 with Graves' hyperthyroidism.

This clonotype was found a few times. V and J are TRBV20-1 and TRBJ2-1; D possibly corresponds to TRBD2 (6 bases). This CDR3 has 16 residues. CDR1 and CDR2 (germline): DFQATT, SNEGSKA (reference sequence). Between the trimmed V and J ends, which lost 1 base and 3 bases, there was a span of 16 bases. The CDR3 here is CSARVQAGLNYNEQFF. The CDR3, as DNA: TGCAGTGCTAGAGTACAGGCGGGACTCAACTACAATGAGCAGTTCTTC.

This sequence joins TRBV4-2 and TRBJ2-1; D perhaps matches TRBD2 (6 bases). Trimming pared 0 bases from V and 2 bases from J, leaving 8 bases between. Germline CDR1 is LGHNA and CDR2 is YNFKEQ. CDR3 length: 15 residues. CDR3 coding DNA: TGTGCCAGCAGCCAAGATCTAGCGACCTACAATGAGCAGTTCTTC. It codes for CASSQDLATYNEQFF.

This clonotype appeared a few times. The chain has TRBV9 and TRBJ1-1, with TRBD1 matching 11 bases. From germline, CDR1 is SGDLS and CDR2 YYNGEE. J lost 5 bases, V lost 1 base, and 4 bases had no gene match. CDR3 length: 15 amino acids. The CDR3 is CASSVTGTGGTEAFF. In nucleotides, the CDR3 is TGTGCCAGCAGCGTAACCGGGACAGGGGGAACTGAAGCTTTCTTT. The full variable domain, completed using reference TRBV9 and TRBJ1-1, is DSGVTQTPKHLITATGQRVTLRCSPRSGDLSVYWYQQSLDQGLQFLIQYYNGEERAKGNILERFSAQQFPDLHSELNLSSLELGDSALYFCASSVTGTGGTEAFFGQGTRLTVV.

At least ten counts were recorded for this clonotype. The CDR3 region is CASRRAGSGANVLTF. CDR3 sequence (DNA): TGTGCCAGCAGAAGAGCAGGGAGTGGGGCCAACGTCCTGACTTTC. The gene calls are TRBV6-2 or TRBV6-3 and TRBJ2-6; D may be TRBD1 or TRBD2 (5 bases each). V was cut by 6 bases and J by 3 bases, with 12 bases left in between. The CDR3 has 15 residues. Germline CDR1 reads MNHEY; CDR2 reads SVGEGT.

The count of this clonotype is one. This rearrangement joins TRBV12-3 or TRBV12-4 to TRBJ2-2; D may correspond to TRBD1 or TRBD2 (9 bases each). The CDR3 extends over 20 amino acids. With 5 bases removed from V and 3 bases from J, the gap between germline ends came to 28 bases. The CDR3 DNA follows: TGTGCCAGCAGTCCCACCGGGACAGGGATAGCGGGAGCCCACACCGGGGAGCTGTTTTTT. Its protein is CASSPTGTGIAGAHTGELFF.

The CDR3 DNA sequence: TGTGCCAGCAGCCGACTCTTAATGAGTACAGATACGCAGTATTTT. This encodes CASSRLLMSTDTQYF. The rearrangement uses TRBV6-2 or TRBV6-3 and TRBJ2-3; D call uncertain. This CDR3 has 15 residues. Germline CDR1 reads MNHEY; CDR2 reads SVGEGT. Trimming took 6 bases from V and 3 from J, leaving 16 bases between them.

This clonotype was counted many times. CDR3 in amino acids: CASSRIEQGNTEAFF. The DNA of the CDR3 is TGCGCCAGCAGCCGAATAGAACAGGGTAACACTGAAGCTTTCTTT. This chain links TRBV5-1 with TRBJ1-1; D might be TRBD1 (6 bases). Per the germline V gene, CDR1 is SGHRS and CDR2 is YFSETQ. The V end was cut by 4 bases, the J end by 2 bases, with 15 bases between. This CDR3 spans 15 amino acids.

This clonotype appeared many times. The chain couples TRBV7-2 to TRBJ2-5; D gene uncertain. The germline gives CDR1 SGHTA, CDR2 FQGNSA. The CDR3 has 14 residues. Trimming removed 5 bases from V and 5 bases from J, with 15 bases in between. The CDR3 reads CASSPASIGETQYF. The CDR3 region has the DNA TGTGCCAGCAGCCCCGCTTCCATAGGGGAGACCCAGTACTTC.

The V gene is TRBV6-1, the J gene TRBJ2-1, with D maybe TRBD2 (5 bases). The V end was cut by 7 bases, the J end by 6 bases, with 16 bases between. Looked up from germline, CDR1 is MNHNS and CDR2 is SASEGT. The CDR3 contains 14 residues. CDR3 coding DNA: TGTGCCAGCACCCTAGGGAGAAACAGCAATGAGCAGTTCTTC. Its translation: CASTLGRNSNEQFF.

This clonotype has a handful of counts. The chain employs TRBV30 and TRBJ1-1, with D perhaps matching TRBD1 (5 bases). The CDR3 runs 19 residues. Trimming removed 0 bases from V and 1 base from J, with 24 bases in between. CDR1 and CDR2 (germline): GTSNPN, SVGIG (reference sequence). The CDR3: CAWSVPYLDYRMGNTEAFF. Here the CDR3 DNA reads TGTGCCTGGAGTGTACCCTACCTAGACTACAGGATGGGGAACACTGAAGCTTTCTTT.

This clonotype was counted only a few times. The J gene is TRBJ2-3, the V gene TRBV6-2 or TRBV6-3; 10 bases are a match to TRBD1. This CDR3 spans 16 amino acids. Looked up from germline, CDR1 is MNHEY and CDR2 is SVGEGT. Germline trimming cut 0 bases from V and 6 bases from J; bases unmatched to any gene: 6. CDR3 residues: CASSYSRDRGFDTQYF. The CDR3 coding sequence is TGTGCCAGCAGTTACTCCCGGGACAGGGGTTTCGATACGCAGTATTTT.

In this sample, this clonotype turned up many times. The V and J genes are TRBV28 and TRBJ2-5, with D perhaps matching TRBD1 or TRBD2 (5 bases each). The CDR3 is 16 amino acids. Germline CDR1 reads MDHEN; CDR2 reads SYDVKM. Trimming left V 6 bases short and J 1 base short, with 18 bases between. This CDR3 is CASSRWVTGTQETQYF. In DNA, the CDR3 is TGTGCCAGCAGCCGATGGGTCACGGGGACCCAAGAGACCCAGTACTTC.

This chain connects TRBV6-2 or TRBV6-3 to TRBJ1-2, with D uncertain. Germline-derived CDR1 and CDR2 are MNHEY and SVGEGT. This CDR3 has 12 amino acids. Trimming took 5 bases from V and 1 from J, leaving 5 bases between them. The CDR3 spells CASSNNNYGYTF. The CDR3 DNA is TGTGCCAGCAGTAATAATAACTATGGCTACACCTTC.

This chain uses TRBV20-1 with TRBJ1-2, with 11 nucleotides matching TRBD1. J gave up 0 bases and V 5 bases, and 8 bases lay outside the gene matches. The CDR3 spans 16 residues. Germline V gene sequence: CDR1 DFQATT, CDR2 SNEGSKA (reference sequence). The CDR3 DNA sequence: TGCAGTGCTCCCGGACAGGGGGCTGTCTCTAACTATGGCTACACCTTC. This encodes CSAPGQGAVSNYGYTF.